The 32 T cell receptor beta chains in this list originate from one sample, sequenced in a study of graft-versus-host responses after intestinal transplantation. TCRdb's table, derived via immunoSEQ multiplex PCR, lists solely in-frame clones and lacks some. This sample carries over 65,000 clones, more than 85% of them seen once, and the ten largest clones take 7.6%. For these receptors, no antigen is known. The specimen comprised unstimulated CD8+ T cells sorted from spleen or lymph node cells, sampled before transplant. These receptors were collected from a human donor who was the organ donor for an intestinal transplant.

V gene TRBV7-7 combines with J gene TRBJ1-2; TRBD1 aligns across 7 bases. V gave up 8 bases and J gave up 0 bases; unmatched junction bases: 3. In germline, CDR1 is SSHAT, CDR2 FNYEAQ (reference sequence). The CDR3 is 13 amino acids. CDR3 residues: CASGDRPNYGYTF. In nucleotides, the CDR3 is TGTGCCAGCGGGGACAGACCTAACTATGGCTACACCTTC.

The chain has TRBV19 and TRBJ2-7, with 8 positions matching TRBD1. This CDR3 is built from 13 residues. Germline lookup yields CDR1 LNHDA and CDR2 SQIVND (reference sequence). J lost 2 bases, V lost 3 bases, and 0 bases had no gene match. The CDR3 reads CASSMTGAYEQYF. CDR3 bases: TGTGCCAGTAGTATGACAGGGGCCTACGAGCAGTACTTC.

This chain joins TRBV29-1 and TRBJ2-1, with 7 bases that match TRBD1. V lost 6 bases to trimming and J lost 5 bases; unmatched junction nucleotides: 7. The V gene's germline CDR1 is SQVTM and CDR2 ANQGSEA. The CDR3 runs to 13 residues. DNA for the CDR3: TGCAGCGTCGAGCCGGGACAGAACAATGAGCAGTTCTTC. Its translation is CSVEPGQNNEQFF.

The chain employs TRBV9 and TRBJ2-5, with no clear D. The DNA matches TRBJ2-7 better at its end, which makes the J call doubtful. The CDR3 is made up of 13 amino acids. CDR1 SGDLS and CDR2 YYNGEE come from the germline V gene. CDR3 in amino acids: CASSADPGHEQYF. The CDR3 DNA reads TGTGCCAGCAGCGCTGATCCCGGACACGAGCAGTACTTC.

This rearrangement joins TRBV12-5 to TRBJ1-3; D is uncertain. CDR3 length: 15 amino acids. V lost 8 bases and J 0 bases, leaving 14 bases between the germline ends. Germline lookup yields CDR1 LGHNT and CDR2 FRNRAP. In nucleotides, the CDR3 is TGTGCTAGTTCTATCGCCCGTCTCTCTGGAAACACCATATATTTT. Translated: CASSIARLSGNTIYF.

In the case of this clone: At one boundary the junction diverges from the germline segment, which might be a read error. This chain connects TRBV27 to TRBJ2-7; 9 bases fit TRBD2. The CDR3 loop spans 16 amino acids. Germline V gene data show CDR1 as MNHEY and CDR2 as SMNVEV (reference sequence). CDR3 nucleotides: TGTGCCGGCAGTCCTAGCGGGGAGGGGAACTCCTACGAGCAGTACTTC. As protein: CAGSPSGEGNSYEQYF.

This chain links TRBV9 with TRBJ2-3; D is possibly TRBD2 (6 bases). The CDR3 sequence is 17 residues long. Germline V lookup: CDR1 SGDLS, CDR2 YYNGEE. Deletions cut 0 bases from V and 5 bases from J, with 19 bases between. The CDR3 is CASSVASLGGFGDTQYF. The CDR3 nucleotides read TGTGCCAGCAGCGTAGCTTCCCTTGGGGGGTTTGGAGATACGCAGTATTTT. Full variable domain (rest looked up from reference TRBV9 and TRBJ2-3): DSGVTQTPKHLITATGQRVTLRCSPRSGDLSVYWYQQSLDQGLQFLIQYYNGEERAKGNILERFSAQQFPDLHSELNLSSLELGDSALYFCASSVASLGGFGDTQYFGPGTRLTVL.

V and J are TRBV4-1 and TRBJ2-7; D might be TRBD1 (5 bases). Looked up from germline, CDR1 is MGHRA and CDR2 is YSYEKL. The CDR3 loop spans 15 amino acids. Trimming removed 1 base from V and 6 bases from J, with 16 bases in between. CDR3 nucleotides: TGCGCCAGCAGCCAAGCGGCAGGGTTAACGGGCGAGCAGTACTTC. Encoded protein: CASSQAAGLTGEQYF.

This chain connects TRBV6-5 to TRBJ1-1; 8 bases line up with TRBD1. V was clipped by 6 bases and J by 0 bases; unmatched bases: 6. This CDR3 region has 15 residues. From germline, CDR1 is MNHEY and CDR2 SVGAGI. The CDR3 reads CASRGTGDMNTEAFF. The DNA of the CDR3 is TGTGCCAGCAGGGGGACAGGCGACATGAACACTGAAGCTTTCTTT.

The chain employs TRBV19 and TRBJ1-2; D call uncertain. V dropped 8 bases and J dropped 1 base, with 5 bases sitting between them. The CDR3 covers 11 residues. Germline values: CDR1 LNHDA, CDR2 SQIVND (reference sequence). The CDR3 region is CASGFNYGYTF. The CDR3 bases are TGTGCCAGTGGCTTTAACTATGGCTACACCTTC.

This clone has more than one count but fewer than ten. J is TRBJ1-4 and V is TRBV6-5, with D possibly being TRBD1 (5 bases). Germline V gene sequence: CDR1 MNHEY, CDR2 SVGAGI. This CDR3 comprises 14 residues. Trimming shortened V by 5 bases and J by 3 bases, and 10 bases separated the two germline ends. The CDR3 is CASSVGGPNEKLFF. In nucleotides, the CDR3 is TGTGCCAGCAGTGTCGGGGGACCTAATGAAAAACTGTTTTTT.

CDR3 in amino acids: CASSSWGYNTEAFF. CDR3 sequence (DNA): TGTGCCAGCAGTTCTTGGGGATATAACACTGAAGCTTTCTTT. The J gene is TRBJ1-1, the V gene TRBV6-1, with D unresolved. This CDR3 has 14 amino acids. With 5 bases removed from V and 2 bases from J, the gap between germline ends came to 12 bases. The germline CDR1 and CDR2 sequences are MNHNS and SASEGT.

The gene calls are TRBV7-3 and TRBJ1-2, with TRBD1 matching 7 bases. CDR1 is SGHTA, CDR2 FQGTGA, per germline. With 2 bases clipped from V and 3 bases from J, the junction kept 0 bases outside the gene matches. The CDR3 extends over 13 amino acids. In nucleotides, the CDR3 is TGTGCCAGCAGCTTACAGGGGGACTATGGCTACACCTTC. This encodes CASSLQGDYGYTF.

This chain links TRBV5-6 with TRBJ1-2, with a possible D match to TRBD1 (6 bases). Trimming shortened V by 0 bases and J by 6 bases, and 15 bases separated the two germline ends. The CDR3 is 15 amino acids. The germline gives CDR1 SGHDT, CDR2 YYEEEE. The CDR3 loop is CASSLAGGGMDGYTF. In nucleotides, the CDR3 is TGTGCCAGCAGCTTGGCCGGAGGGGGAATGGATGGCTACACCTTC. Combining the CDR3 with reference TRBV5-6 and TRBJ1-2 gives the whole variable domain DAGVTQSPTHLIKTRGQQVTLRCSPKSGHDTVSWYQQALGQGPQFIFQYYEEEERQRGNFPDRFSGHQFPNYSSELNVNALLLGDSALYLCASSLAGGGMDGYTFGSGTRLTVV.

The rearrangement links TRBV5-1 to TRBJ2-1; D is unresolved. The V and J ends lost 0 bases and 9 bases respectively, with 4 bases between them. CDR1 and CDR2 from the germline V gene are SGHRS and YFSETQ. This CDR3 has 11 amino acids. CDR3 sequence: CASSLGGEQFF. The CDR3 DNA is TGCGCCAGCAGCTTGGGGGGTGAGCAGTTCTTC.

CDR3 sequence: CASSATSGSPDTQYF. CDR3 nucleotides: TGTGCCAGCAGCGCCACTAGCGGGTCCCCAGATACGCAGTATTTT. The V and J genes are TRBV7-3 and TRBJ2-3; TRBD2 aligns across 9 bases. The CDR3 has 15 residues. V was clipped by 5 bases and J by 4 bases; unmatched bases: 7. Germline V gene sequence: CDR1 SGHTA, CDR2 FQGTGA.

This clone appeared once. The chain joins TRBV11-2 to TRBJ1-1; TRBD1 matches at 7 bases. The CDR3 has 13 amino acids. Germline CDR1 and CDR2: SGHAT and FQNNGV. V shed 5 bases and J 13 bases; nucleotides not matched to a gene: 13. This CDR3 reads CASSTGTVGPYFF. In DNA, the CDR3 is TGTGCCAGCAGCACAGGGACAGTGGGACCCTATTTCTTT.

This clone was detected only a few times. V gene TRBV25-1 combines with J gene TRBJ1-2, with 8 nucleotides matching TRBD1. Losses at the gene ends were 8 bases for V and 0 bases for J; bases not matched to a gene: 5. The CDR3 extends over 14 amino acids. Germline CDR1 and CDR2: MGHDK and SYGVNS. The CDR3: CASLPQGANYGYTF. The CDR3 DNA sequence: TGTGCCAGCCTTCCACAGGGGGCTAACTATGGCTACACCTTC.

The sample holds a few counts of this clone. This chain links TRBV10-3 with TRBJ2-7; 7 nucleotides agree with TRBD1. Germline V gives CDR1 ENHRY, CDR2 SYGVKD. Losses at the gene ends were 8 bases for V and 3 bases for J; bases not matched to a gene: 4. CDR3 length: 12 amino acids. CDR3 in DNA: TGTGCCATCGGAGACAGGGACTACGAGCAGTACTTC. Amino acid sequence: CAIGDRDYEQYF.

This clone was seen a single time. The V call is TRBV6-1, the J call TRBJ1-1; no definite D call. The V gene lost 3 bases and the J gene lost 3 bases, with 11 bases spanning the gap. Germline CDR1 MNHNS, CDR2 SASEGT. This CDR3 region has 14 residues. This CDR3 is CASSEGYRDTEAFF. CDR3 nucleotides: TGTGCCAGCAGTGAGGGATATCGAGACACTGAAGCTTTCTTT.

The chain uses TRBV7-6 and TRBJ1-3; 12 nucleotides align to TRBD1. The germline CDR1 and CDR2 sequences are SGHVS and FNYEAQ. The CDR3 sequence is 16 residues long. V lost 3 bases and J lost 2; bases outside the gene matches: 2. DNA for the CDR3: TGTGCCAGCAGCTTGGGACAGGGGGCTGCTGGAAACACCATATATTTT. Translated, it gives CASSLGQGAAGNTIYF. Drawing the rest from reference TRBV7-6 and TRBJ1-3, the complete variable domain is GAGVSQSPRYKVTKRGQDVALRCDPISGHVSLYWYRQALGQGPEFLTYFNYEAQQDKSGLPNDRFSAERPEGSISTLTIQRTEQRDSAMYRCASSLGQGAAGNTIYFGEGSWLTVV.

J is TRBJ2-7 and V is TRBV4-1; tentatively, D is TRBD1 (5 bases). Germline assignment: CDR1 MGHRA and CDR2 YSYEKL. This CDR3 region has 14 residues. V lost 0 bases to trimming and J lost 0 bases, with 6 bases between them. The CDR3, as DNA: TGCGCCAGCAGCCAAGAGGACAACTCCTACGAGCAGTACTTC. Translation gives CASSQEDNSYEQYF.

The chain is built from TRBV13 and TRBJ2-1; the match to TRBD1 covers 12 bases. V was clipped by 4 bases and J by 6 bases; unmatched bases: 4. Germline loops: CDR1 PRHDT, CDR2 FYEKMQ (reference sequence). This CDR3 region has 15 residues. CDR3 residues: CASSSPGQGANEQFF. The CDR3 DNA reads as TGTGCCAGCAGCTCACCGGGACAGGGGGCCAATGAGCAGTTCTTC. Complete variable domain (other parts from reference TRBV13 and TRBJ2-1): AAGVIQSPRHLIKEKRETATLKCYPIPRHDTVYWYQQGPGQDPQFLISFYEKMQSDKGSIPDRFSAQQFSDYHSELNMSSLELGDSALYFCASSSPGQGANEQFFGPGTRLTVL.

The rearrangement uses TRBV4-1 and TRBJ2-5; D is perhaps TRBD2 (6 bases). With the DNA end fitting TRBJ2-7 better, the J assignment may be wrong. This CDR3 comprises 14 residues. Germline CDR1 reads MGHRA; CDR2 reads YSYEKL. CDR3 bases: TGCGCCAGCAGCCAGAAAGGGACTTCATACGAGCAGTACTTC. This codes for CASSQKGTSYEQYF.

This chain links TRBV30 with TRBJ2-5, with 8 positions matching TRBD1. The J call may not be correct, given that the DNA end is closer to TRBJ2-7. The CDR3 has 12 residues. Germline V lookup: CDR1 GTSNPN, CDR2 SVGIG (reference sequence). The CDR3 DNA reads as TGTGCCTGGGGACAGGGAAACTACGAGCAGTACTTC. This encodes CAWGQGNYEQYF.

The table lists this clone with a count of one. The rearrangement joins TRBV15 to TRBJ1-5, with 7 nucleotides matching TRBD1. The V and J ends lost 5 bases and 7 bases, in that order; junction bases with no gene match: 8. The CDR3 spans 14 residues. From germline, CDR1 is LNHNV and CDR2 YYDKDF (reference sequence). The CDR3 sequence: CATSSAGQWQPQHF. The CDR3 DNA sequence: TGTGCCACCAGCTCGGCGGGACAGTGGCAGCCCCAGCATTTT.

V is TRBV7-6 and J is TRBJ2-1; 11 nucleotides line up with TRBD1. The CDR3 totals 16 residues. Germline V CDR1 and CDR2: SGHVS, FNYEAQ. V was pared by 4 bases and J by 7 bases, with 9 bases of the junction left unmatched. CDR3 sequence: CASSSGQGAMGNEQFF. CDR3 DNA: TGTGCCAGCAGCTCAGGACAGGGGGCAATGGGGAATGAGCAGTTCTTC.

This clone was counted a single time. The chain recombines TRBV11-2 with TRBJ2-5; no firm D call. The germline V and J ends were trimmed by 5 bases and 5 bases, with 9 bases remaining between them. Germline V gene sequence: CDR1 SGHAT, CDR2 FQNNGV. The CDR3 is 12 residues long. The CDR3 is CASSRLGETQYF. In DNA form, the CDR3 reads TGTGCCAGCAGCCGCCTAGGGGAGACCCAGTACTTC.

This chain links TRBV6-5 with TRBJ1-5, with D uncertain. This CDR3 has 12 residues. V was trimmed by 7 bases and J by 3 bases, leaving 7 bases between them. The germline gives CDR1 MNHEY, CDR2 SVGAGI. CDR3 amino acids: CASIGYNQPQHF. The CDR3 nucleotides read TGTGCCAGCATTGGGTACAATCAGCCCCAGCATTTT.

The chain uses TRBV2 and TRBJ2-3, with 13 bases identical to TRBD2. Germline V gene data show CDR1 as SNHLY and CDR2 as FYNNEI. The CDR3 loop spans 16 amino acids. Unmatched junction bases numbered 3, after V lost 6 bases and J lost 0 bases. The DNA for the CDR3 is TGTGCCAGCAGGGAGGGACTAGCGGGAAGCACAGATACGCAGTATTTT. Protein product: CASREGLAGSTDTQYF.

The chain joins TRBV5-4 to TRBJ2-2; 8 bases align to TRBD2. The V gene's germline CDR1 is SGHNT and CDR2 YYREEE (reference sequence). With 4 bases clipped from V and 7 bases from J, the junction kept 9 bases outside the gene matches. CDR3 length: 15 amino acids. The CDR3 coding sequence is TGTGCCAGCAGCCCCTATAGCGGGGCGGGCGGGGAGCTGTTTTTT. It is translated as CASSPYSGAGGELFF.

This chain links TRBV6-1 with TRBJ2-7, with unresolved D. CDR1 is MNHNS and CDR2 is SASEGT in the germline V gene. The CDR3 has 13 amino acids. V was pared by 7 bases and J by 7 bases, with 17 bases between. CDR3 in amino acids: CASNPVAEREQYF. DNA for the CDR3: TGTGCCAGCAACCCGGTAGCTGAGAGGGAGCAGTACTTC.